The entry below describes one TCR beta chain. What it binds is unknown. Germline CDR1 is SGHAT and CDR2 is FQNNGV. V lost 1 base and J lost 0; bases outside the gene matches: 0. The CDR3 totals 14 residues. The data derive from a study of OX40 agonist ivuxolimab in advanced cancers. Study context: The dose of intravenous ivuxolimab that patients received every 2 weeks ranged from 0.01 to 10 mg/kg.

Clones were read by immunoSEQ multiplex PCR, and TCRdb kept only the in-frame ones, dropping some. The data hold tens of thousands of clones, with under 95% observed a single time. General study results and limits: The study did not work out the antigen specificity of the expanded peripheral T cells.

This sequence joins TRBV11-2 and TRBJ2-7, with 7 bases lining up with TRBD2. Here the sequenced sample was CD4+ or CD8+ T cells sorted from blood, taken in a trial of the OX40 agonist ivuxolimab. This TCR derives from an adult with an advanced solid tumor such as melanoma, head and neck, liver or kidney cancer. The CDR3 bases are TGTGCCAGCAGCTTAGCGGGAGGCTCCTACGAGCAGTACTTC. Its protein product is CASSLAGGSYEQYF.